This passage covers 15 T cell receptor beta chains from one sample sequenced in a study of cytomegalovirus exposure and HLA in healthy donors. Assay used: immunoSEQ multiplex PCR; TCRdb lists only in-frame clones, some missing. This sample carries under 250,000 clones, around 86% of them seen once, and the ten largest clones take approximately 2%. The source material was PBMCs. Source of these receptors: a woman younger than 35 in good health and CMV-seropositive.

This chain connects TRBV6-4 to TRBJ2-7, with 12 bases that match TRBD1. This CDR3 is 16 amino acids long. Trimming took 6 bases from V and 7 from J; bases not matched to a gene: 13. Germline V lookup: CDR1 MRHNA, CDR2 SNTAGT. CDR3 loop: CASSHQPGQGADEQYF. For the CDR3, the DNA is TGTGCCAGCAGCCACCAACCGGGACAGGGGGCGGATGAGCAGTACTTC.

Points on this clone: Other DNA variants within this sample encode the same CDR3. The CDR3 DNA reads TGTGCCAGTAGTATTCTGGCGGCAAGCAATCAGCCCCAGCATTTT. Encoded protein: CASSILAASNQPQHF. This chain joins TRBV19 and TRBJ1-5; no definite D call. Per germline, CDR1 LNHDA and CDR2 SQIVND (reference sequence). Trimming cost V 3 bases and J 1 base, with 10 bases left between them. The CDR3 length is 15 residues.

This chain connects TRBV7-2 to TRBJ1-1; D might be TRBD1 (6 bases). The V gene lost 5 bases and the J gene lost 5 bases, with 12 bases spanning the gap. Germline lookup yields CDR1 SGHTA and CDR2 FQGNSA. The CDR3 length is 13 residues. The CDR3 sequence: CASSRQDSTEAFF. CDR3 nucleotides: TGTGCCAGCAGCCGACAGGATTCTACTGAAGCTTTCTTT.

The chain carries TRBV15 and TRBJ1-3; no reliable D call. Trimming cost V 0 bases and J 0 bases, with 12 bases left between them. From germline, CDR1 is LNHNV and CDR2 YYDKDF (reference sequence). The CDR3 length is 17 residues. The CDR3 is CATSRDTTRSSGNTIYF. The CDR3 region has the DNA TGTGCCACCAGCAGAGATACTACCAGAAGCTCTGGAAACACCATATATTTT.

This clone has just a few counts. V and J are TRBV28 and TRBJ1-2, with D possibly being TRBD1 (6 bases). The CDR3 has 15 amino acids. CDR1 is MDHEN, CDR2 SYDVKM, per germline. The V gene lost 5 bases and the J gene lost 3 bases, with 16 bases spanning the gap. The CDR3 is CASSPSQGQYYGYTF. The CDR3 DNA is TGTGCCAGCAGTCCTTCCCAAGGACAGTACTATGGCTACACCTTC.

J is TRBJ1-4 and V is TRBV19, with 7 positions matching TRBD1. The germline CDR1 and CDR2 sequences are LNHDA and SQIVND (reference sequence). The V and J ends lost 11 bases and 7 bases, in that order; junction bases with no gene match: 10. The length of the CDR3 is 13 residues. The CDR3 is CAVVDRAAEKLFF. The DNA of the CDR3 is TGTGCCGTTGTCGACAGGGCGGCTGAAAAACTGTTTTTT. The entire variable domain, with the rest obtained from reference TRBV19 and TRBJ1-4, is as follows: DGGITQSPKYLFRKEGQNVTLSCEQNLNHDAMYWYRQDPGQGLRLIYYSQIVNDFQKGDIAEGYSVSREKKESFPLTVTSAQKNPTAFYLCAVVDRAAEKLFFGSGTQLSVL.

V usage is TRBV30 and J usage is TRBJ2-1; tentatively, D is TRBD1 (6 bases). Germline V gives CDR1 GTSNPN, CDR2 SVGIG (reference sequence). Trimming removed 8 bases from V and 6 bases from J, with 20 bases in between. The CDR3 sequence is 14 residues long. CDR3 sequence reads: CAGGWLTAINEQFF. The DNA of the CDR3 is TGTGCCGGGGGCTGGCTGACAGCTATCAATGAGCAGTTCTTC. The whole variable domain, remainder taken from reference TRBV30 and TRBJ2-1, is SQTIHQWPATLVQPVGSPLSLECTVEGTSNPNLYWYRQAAGRGLQLLFYSVGIGQISSEVPQNLSASRPQDRQFILSSKKLLLSDSGFYLCAGGWLTAINEQFFGPGTRLTVL.

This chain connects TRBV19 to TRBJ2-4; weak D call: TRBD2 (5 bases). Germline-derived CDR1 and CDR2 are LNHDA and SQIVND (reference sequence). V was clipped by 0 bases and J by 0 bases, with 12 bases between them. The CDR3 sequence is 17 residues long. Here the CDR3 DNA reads TGTGCCAGTAGTATAGATCTCGGGAATATAGCCAAAAACATTCAGTACTTC. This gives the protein CASSIDLGNIAKNIQYF.

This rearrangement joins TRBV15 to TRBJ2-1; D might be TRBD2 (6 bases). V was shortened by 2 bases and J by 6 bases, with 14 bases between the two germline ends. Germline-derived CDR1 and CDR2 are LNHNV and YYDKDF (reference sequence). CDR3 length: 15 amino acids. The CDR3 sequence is CATSRTLARSNEQFF. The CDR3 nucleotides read TGTGCCACCAGCAGAACACTAGCAAGGTCCAATGAGCAGTTCTTC.

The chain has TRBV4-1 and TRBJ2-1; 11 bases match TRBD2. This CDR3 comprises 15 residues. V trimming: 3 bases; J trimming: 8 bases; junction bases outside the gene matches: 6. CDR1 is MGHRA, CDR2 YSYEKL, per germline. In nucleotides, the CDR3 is TGCGCCAGCAGCCATACTAGCGGGAGTACCTATGAGCAGTTCTTC. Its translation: CASSHTSGSTYEQFF.

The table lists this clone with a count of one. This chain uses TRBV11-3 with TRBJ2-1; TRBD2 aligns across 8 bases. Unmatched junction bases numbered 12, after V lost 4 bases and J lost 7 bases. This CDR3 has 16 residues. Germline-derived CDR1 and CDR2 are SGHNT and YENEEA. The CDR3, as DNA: TGTGCCAGCAGCTCCCTGGGGGCGGGAGGTTTGAATGAGCAGTTCTTC. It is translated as CASSSLGAGGLNEQFF.

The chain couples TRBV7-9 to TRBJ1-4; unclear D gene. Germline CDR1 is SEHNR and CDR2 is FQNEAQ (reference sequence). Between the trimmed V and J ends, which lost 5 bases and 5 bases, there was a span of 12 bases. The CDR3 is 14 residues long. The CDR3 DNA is TGTGCCAGCAGCCGGATTGACAAAAATGAAAAACTGTTTTTT. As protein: CASSRIDKNEKLFF.

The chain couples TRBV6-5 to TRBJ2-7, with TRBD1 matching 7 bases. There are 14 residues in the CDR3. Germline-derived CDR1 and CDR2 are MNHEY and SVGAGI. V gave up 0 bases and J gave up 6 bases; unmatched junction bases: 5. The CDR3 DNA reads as TGTGCCAGCAGTTACTCGATAGGGGGCCCCGAGCAGTACTTC. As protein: CASSYSIGGPEQYF.

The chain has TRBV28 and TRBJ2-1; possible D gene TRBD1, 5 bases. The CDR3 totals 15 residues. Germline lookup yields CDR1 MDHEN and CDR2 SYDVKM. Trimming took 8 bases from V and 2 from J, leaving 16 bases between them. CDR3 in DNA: TGTGCCAGCCAAAGTCGGACAAGCCCCTACAATGAGCAGTTCTTC. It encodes CASQSRTSPYNEQFF.

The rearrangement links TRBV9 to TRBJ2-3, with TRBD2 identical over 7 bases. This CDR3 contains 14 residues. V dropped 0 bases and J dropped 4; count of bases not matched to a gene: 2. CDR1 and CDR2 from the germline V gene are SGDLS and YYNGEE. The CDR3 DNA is TGTGCCAGCAGCGTAGGCGGGAGTTCAGATACGCAGTATTTT. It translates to CASSVGGSSDTQYF. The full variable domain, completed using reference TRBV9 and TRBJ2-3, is DSGVTQTPKHLITATGQRVTLRCSPRSGDLSVYWYQQSLDQGLQFLIQYYNGEERAKGNILERFSAQQFPDLHSELNLSSLELGDSALYFCASSVGGSSDTQYFGPGTRLTVL.